Presented here are 16 T cell receptor beta chains from one specimen sequenced in a study of Ad26.COV2.S vaccination and SARS-CoV-2 variants. Only in-frame clones appear in the TCRdb table, and some are missing; sequencing was by immunoSEQ multiplex PCR. The repertoire holds about 420,000 clones, with more than 75% as singletons. This sample's treatment: 19 received Ad26.COV2.S at low or high dose, single or two shots; about 5 received placebo; per-sample allocation not given. Samples came from day 63 after the first vaccine or placebo injection. The sequencing used peripheral blood, collected in a trial of Ad26.COV2.S vaccine versus placebo. All receptors derive from a person aged 18-60 years who received the Ad26.COV2.S COVID-19 vaccine or a placebo.

This rearrangement joins TRBV10-3 to TRBJ1-6, with D perhaps TRBD1 (5 bases). The CDR3 runs 13 residues. V was pared by 3 bases and J by 7 bases, with 7 bases between. Germline CDR1 and CDR2: ENHRY and SYGVKD. The CDR3 sequence is CAISEQDNSPLHF. The CDR3 DNA is TGTGCCATCAGTGAACAGGACAATTCACCCCTCCACTTT.

The V and J genes are TRBV12-3 or TRBV12-4 and TRBJ1-2; D unclear. The V gene lost 6 bases and the J gene lost 7 bases, with 12 bases spanning the gap. CDR3 length: 12 amino acids. In DNA form, the CDR3 reads TGTGCCAGCAGCATCGGGAGGGCTGGCTACACCTTC. It encodes CASSIGRAGYTF.

The chain couples TRBV11-2 to TRBJ2-3; 11 nucleotides agree with TRBD2. J was trimmed by 2 bases and V by 1 base; bases with no gene match: 11. In germline, CDR1 is SGHAT, CDR2 FQNNGV. CDR3 length: 19 amino acids. The CDR3 sequence is CASSLASGGSRTPTDTQYF. CDR3 bases: TGTGCCAGCAGCTTAGCTAGCGGGGGGTCCCGCACACCCACAGATACGCAGTATTTT.

The chain combines TRBV29-1 with TRBJ2-1, with D hard to call. Germline-derived CDR1 and CDR2 are SQVTM and ANQGSEA. The V end lost 8 bases, the J end lost 6 bases, and 14 bases lay between the germline ends. The CDR3 contains 12 residues. CDR3 sequence reads: CSTRSGGNEQFF. For the CDR3, the DNA is TGCAGCACCCGGAGTGGCGGCAATGAGCAGTTCTTC.

CDR3 nucleotide sequence: TGTGCCAGCAACCACCCGGGAGGGGGCAATCAGCCCCAGCATTTT. This gives the protein CASNHPGGGNQPQHF. V gene TRBV21-1 combines with J gene TRBJ1-5. TRBV21-1 is recorded as a pseudogene. The CDR3 spans 15 residues.

The J gene is TRBJ1-2, the V gene TRBV9, with D perhaps TRBD1 (5 bases). This CDR3 contains 14 residues. Germline V lookup: CDR1 SGDLS, CDR2 YYNGEE. Trimming pared 3 bases from V and 7 bases from J, leaving 16 bases between. Written as DNA, the CDR3 is TGTGCCAGCAGCGCCGGGACCTTTCTCGGTGGCTACACCTTC. Protein sequence: CASSAGTFLGGYTF.

The V call is TRBV5-1, the J call TRBJ2-7; a weak D match, TRBD1 (5 bases). The germline V gene has CDR1 SGHRS and CDR2 YFSETQ. The V gene lost 3 bases and the J gene lost 2 bases, with 21 bases spanning the gap. This CDR3 is built from 17 residues. The CDR3, as DNA: TGCGCCAGCAGCTCCCAGGAGAGTGGGGCCCAAACCTACGAGCAGTACTTC. This translates into CASSSQESGAQTYEQYF. The full variable domain, with the rest looked up from reference TRBV5-1 and TRBJ2-7, is KAGVTQTPRYLIKTRGQQVTLSCSPISGHRSVSWYQQTPGQGLQFLFEYFSETQRNKGNFPGRFSGRQFSNSRSEMNVSTLELGDSALYLCASSSQESGAQTYEQYFGPGTRLTVT.

The chain has TRBV6-5 and TRBJ1-6; no definite D call. Germline CDR1 reads MNHEY; CDR2 reads SVGAGI. This CDR3 region has 13 residues. V lost 2 bases, J lost 7 bases, and 6 bases lay in between. This CDR3 reads CASSYPRNSPLHF. The CDR3 region has the DNA TGTGCCAGCAGTTACCCCAGGAATTCACCCCTCCACTTT.

The V call is TRBV10-1, the J call TRBJ1-6; 9 nucleotides match TRBD1. V lost 7 bases, J lost 7 bases, and 5 bases stayed unmatched. Per germline, CDR1 WNHNN and CDR2 SYGVQD (reference sequence). The CDR3 has 14 residues. CDR3 DNA sequence: TGCGCCAGCAAAACGGACAGGGGAAATTCACCCCTCCACTTT. Its protein is CASKTDRGNSPLHF.

The rearrangement links TRBV9 to TRBJ1-2; D may be TRBD1 (5 bases). The CDR3 contains 15 residues. Trimming cost V 3 bases and J 0 bases, with 12 bases left between them. In germline, CDR1 is SGDLS, CDR2 YYNGEE. This chain's CDR3 is CASSAGGTSNYGYTF. The CDR3 DNA reads as TGTGCCAGCAGCGCAGGTGGGACTTCTAACTATGGCTACACCTTC.

In this sample, this clone turned up a few times. V gene TRBV7-3 combines with J gene TRBJ2-7, with 7 positions matching TRBD1. Unmatched junction bases numbered 5, after V lost 4 bases and J lost 5 bases. Germline V CDR1 and CDR2: SGHTA, FQGTGA. The CDR3 covers 13 residues. As DNA, the CDR3 is TGTGCCAGCAGCTCCCCGACAGGGAACGAGCAGTACTTC. Amino acids: CASSSPTGNEQYF. Using reference TRBV7-3 and TRBJ2-7 for the parts outside the CDR3, the full variable domain is GAGVSQTPSNKVTEKGKYVELRCDPISGHTALYWYRQSLGQGPEFLIYFQGTGAADDSGLPNDRFFAVRPEGSVSTLKIQRTERGDSAVYLCASSSPTGNEQYFGPGTRLTVT.

The gene calls are TRBV5-6 and TRBJ2-4, with D possibly being TRBD1 (6 bases). The CDR3 is made up of 14 amino acids. Trimming stripped 2 bases from V and 2 bases from J, with 8 bases between. Germline assignment: CDR1 SGHDT and CDR2 YYEEEE. The CDR3 is CASSLTGPKNIQYF. CDR3 sequence (DNA): TGTGCCAGCAGCTTAACAGGGCCCAAAAACATTCAGTACTTC.

The rearrangement uses TRBV7-9 and TRBJ1-1; 10 nucleotides agree with TRBD1. J was trimmed by 4 bases and V by 1 base; bases with no gene match: 6. CDR1 is SEHNR and CDR2 is FQNEAQ in the germline V gene (reference sequence). This CDR3 has 16 residues. CDR3: CASSLGFGQGGTEAFF. As DNA, the CDR3 is TGTGCCAGCAGCTTAGGATTCGGACAGGGGGGCACTGAAGCTTTCTTT.

The chain employs TRBV19 and TRBJ1-5; D ambiguous. V lost 6 bases, J lost 0 bases, and 12 bases lay in between. Germline V gene data show CDR1 as LNHDA and CDR2 as SQIVND (reference sequence). The CDR3 has 15 residues. CDR3 region: CASRRVSYSNQPQHF. CDR3 nucleotides: TGTGCCAGTAGGAGGGTCTCGTATAGCAATCAGCCCCAGCATTTT.

This chain joins TRBV5-1 and TRBJ2-2; TRBD2 is a possible D gene (5 bases). CDR3 length: 13 amino acids. V was shortened by 2 bases and J by 6 bases, with 8 bases between the two germline ends. CDR1 SGHRS and CDR2 YFSETQ come from the germline V gene. CDR3 bases: TGCGCCAGCAGCTTAGCGGAATCCGGGGAGCTGTTTTTT. Protein product: CASSLAESGELFF.

This clone was detected only once. V and J are TRBV28 and TRBJ1-4; no clear D. Between the trimmed V and J ends, which lost 7 bases and 6 bases, there was a span of 15 bases. Germline V gene sequence: CDR1 MDHEN, CDR2 SYDVKM. This CDR3 is 14 amino acids long. The CDR3 nucleotides are TGTGCCAGCAAGTCCTCACCCGCGGATGAAAAACTGTTTTTT. Protein product: CASKSSPADEKLFF.